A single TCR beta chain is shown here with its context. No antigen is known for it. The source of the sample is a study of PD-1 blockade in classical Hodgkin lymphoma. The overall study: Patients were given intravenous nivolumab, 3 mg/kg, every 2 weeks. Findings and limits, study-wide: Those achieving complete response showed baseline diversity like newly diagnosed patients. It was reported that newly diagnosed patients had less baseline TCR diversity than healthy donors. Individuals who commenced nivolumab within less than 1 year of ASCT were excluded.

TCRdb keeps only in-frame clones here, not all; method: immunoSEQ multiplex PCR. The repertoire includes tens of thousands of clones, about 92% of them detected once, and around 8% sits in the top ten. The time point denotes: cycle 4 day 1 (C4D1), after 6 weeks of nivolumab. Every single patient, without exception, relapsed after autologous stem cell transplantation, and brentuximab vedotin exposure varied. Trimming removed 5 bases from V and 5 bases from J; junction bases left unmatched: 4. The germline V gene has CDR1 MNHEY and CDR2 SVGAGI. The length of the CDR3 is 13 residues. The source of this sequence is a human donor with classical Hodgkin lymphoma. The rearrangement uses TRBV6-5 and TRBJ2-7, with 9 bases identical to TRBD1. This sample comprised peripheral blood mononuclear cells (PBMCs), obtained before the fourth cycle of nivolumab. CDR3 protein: CASSGTGTDEQYF. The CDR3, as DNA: TGTGCCAGCAGTGGGACAGGGACCGACGAGCAGTACTTC.